This is a list of T cell receptor beta chains from one sample in a study of blood T cell repertoires in COVID-19. Using immunoSEQ multiplex PCR, the repertoire was profiled, and TCRdb retains in-frame clones only, with some absent. The sample lists 470,000 or so clones, 80% to 90% occurring once. Sequences were obtained from peripheral blood. The source is a human donor in a cohort sampled during active COVID-19. Both conserved end residues are part of each CDR3. D genes are given only for firm matches. Not all rows give a size; the values are once, few, many and, for expanded clones, a class.

j_call v_call clone_size d_call cdr3_nt cdr3_aa
TRBJ2-1 TRBV6-5 NA NA TGTGCCAGCAGCGGCGGTCTTCACAATGAGCAGTTCTTC CASSGGLHNEQFF
TRBJ2-5 TRBV10-3 NA TRBD1 TGTGCCATCCGGGACAGGGAGCAAGAGACCCAGTACTTC CAIRDREQETQYF
TRBJ1-2 TRBV6-6 NA TRBD1 TGTGCCAGCAGAGCTTCCGACAGGGCGGGCTACACCTTC CASRASDRAGYTF
TRBJ1-6 TRBV3-1/TRBV3-2 NA NA TGTGCCAGCAGCCAAGCGCTAACGCAACCCCTCCACTTT CASSQALTQPLHF
TRBJ2-7 TRBV6-7 NA TRBD2 TGTGCCATTCGTCCACTAGCGGGTGGCTGCGAGCAGTACTTC CAIRPLAGGCEQYF
TRBJ1-2 TRBV6-6 few TRBD1 TGTGCCAGCAGCGGGACAGGGTATGGCTACACCTTC CASSGTGYGYTF
TRBJ2-5 TRBV9 NA TRBD2 TGTGCCAGCAGCGTCGGCGCGGGACTAGGTTCGGAGACCCAGTACTTC CASSVGAGLGSETQYF
TRBJ2-7 TRBV19 NA TRBD1 TGTGCCAGTAGTATTGAGGTGACAGGGTGGTACGAGCAGTACTTC CASSIEVTGWYEQYF
TRBJ1-5 TRBV19 NA NA TGTGCCAGTAGCCGGCGGGGGTATAGCAATCAGCCCCAGCATTTT CASSRRGYSNQPQHF
TRBJ2-7 TRBV29-1 NA NA TGCAGCGTTGTAGGGCTAGCCAGCGAGCAGTACTTC CSVVGLASEQYF
TRBJ1-5 TRBV5-5 NA NA TGTGCCAGCAGCTTAGTGGTAGGGGATCAGCCCCAGCATTTT CASSLVVGDQPQHF
TRBJ2-6 TRBV30 NA NA TGTGCCACACGACAGAGTGGGGCCAACGTCCTGACTTTC CATRQSGANVLTF
TRBJ1-2 TRBV7-2 few NA TGTGCCAGCAGCTTAGCGCAGGGCAGCTATGGCTACACCTTC CASSLAQGSYGYTF
TRBJ2-3 TRBV7-2 once NA TGTGCCAGCAGCTTACCTCCGGCGTCAGGTACGCAGTATTTT CASSLPPASGTQYF
TRBJ1-1 TRBV6-5 few NA TGTGCCAGCAGTTACGAGCTTTACAGTAACACTGAAGCTTTCTTT CASSYELYSNTEAFF
TRBJ1-2 TRBV9 NA TRBD1 TGTGCCAGCAGCGGGGGACAGGGGATCTATGGCTACACCTTC CASSGGQGIYGYTF
TRBJ1-1 TRBV30 NA NA TGTGCCTGGAGTGTCCAAGAGGGGGCTGAAGCTTTCTTT CAWSVQEGAEAFF
TRBJ2-4 TRBV28 few NA TGTGCCAGCAGTTTATTCGGACAACTAAACATTCAGTACTTC CASSLFGQLNIQYF
TRBJ1-3 TRBV6-2/TRBV6-3 NA TRBD1 TGTGCCAGCAGCCGCGGGACAGCTTCTGGAAACACCATATATTTT CASSRGTASGNTIYF
TRBJ2-1 TRBV7-2 NA TRBD2 TGTGCCAGCAGATACCGTCTCAGCGGGGGTTCCTACAATGAGCAGTTCTTC CASRYRLSGGSYNEQFF
TRBJ2-2 TRBV28 few NA TGTGCCAGCAGTCGACCGGGACAAACGTCCGGGGAGCTGTTTTTT CASSRPGQTSGELFF
TRBJ1-2 TRBV6-2/TRBV6-3 NA TRBD1 TGTGCCAGCAGTTACGGGACAGCTCTCTATGGCTACACCTTC CASSYGTALYGYTF
TRBJ2-7 TRBV6-2/TRBV6-3 NA NA TGTGCCAGCAGTTGGGCTAGCTTCTACGAGCAGTACTTC CASSWASFYEQYF
TRBJ1-6 TRBV30 few TRBD1 TGTGCCTGGGACAGGGGTCCACCCCTCCACTTT CAWDRGPPLHF
TRBJ2-3 TRBV29-1 NA TRBD2 TGCAGCGCCCTCCTAGCGGAACGACATACGCAGTATTTT CSALLAERHTQYF
TRBJ1-1 TRBV6-5 NA TRBD1 TGTGCCAGCAGTACCGACAGGGGGAGAACTGAAGCTTTCTTT CASSTDRGRTEAFF
TRBJ1-2 TRBV5-1 few TRBD1 TGCGCCAGCAGCGGCCCGGGACAGAATGGCTACACCTTC CASSGPGQNGYTF
TRBJ2-1 TRBV3-1/TRBV3-2 NA TRBD2 TGTGCCAGCAGCCAAGGACTAGCGGGGGATGAGCAGTTCTTC CASSQGLAGDEQFF
TRBJ2-5 TRBV7-2 NA NA TGTGCCAGCAGCTTAAGGCCCCTCGTCGGGGAGACCCAGTACTTC CASSLRPLVGETQYF
TRBJ2-7 TRBV5-1 NA NA TGCGCCAGCAGCTTGGGGTCACAGGGGGGGCAAGAGCAGTACTTC CASSLGSQGGQEQYF
TRBJ1-5 TRBV28 NA TRBD1 TGTGCCAGCAGTACCGGACAGGACTTCTATCAGCCCCAGCATTTT CASSTGQDFYQPQHF
TRBJ2-1 TRBV6-2/TRBV6-3 NA NA TGTGCCAGCAGTTGGGGCAGCTTACCATCCAATGAGCAGTTCTTC CASSWGSLPSNEQFF
TRBJ2-2 TRBV7-2 NA NA TGTGCCAGCAGCTTATGGACAGCGATCGACACCGGGGAGCTGTTTTTT CASSLWTAIDTGELFF
TRBJ2-2 TRBV19 once TRBD2 TGTGCCAGTAGGCGACGGGGGGGCGACGGGGAGCTGTTTTTT CASRRRGGDGELFF
TRBJ2-2 TRBV5-1 NA TRBD1 TGCGCCAGCAGCTTTACGACAGGGCAAAGAACCGGGGAGCTGTTTTTT CASSFTTGQRTGELFF
TRBJ2-1 TRBV7-9 NA NA TGTGCCAGCAGCTTAGAGGGGACTCTTGACAATGAGCAGTTCTTC CASSLEGTLDNEQFF
TRBJ1-1 TRBV29-1 NA TRBD1 TGCAGCGTTGACCATCCCCGGACAGGGCTGAACACTGAAGCTTTCTTT CSVDHPRTGLNTEAFF
TRBJ1-2 TRBV6-5 NA TRBD1 TGTGCCAGCAGTTCCGGGACAGGGACGCATGGCTACACCTTC CASSSGTGTHGYTF
TRBJ2-1 TRBV5-6 NA TRBD2 TGTGCCAGCAGCACGAGACTAGCGGGAGTTAGATGGTACAATGAGCAGTTCTTC CASSTRLAGVRWYNEQFF
TRBJ2-2 TRBV7-2 once NA TGTGCCAGCAGCTCCAAGACTAGTAGGTCCGGGGAGCTGTTTTTT CASSSKTSRSGELFF
TRBJ2-7 TRBV5-6 NA NA TGTGCCAGCAGCACTACCGGGACATCTTCCTACGAGCAGTACTTC CASSTTGTSSYEQYF
TRBJ2-7 TRBV5-1 NA TRBD2 TGCGCCAGCAGCTTTACTAGCGGGAGTTCTCACGAGCAGTACTTC CASSFTSGSSHEQYF
TRBJ1-2 TRBV19 NA TRBD1 TGTGCCAGTAGGGTACAGGGGTCGAGTGGCTACACCTTC CASRVQGSSGYTF
TRBJ1-2 TRBV19 NA NA TGTGCCAGTAGTATTGAGTCCGGCTATGGCTACACCTTC CASSIESGYGYTF
TRBJ1-4 TRBV19 once TRBD1 TGTGCCAGTCAGGACAGGCCGAACTTTGCAACTAATGAAAAACTGTTTTTT CASQDRPNFATNEKLFF
TRBJ1-3 TRBV4-3 NA NA TGCGCCAGCAGCCAAGATAGCCGAATTGGAAACACCATATATTTT CASSQDSRIGNTIYF
TRBJ2-7 TRBV4-1 NA NA TGCGCCAGCAGCCAAGATCAACTAGGAGCGGACGAGCAGTACTTC CASSQDQLGADEQYF
TRBJ2-3 TRBV9 NA NA TGTGCCAGCAGCCCCCTTTTTAGGCTAGGAAGGGATACGCAGTATTTT CASSPLFRLGRDTQYF
TRBJ1-2 TRBV6-5 NA TRBD1 TGTGCCAACTCACGGACAGGTTCAAACTATGGCTACACCTTC CANSRTGSNYGYTF
TRBJ2-7 TRBV30 NA TRBD1 TGTGCCTGGAGTGTCACAGGGGTCTCCTACGAGCAGTACTTC CAWSVTGVSYEQYF
TRBJ1-6 TRBV30 NA NA TGTGCCTGGAGTCCCGACGGAGTTTCACCCCTCCACTTT CAWSPDGVSPLHF
TRBJ1-1 TRBV7-2 NA NA TGTGCCAGCAGCTTAGGATTCCTTGGAGGTTCCGAAGCTTTCTTT CASSLGFLGGSEAFF
TRBJ2-3 TRBV6-5 NA TRBD2 TGTGCCAGCAGGACTAGCGGGACTATAGATACGCAGTATTTT CASRTSGTIDTQYF
TRBJ2-2 TRBV2 NA TRBD1 TGTGCCAGCAGTGCTCGGACAGGGGGAACCGGGGAGCTGTTTTTT CASSARTGGTGELFF
TRBJ2-3 TRBV11-3 NA TRBD2 TGTGCCAGCAGCTTACTAGCGGGAGGCACAGATACGCAGTATTTT CASSLLAGGTDTQYF
TRBJ2-1 TRBV2 NA TRBD2 TGTGCCAGCGAGCGGGAGGCCAACAATGAGCAGTTCTTC CASEREANNEQFF